This T cell receptor beta chain was sequenced during a study of response to subunit inactivated influenza vaccine. Study outcomes and limitations: Authors suggested each seasonal influenza vaccination recruits few new T cells.

Per the germline V gene, CDR1 is MDHEN and CDR2 is SYDVKM. Trimming pared 5 bases from V and 5 bases from J, leaving 14 bases between. The CDR3 length is 14 residues. MiXCR, applied by TCRdb to the RT-PCR reads, yields one record per CDR3 protein. The sample contains hundreds of thousands of distinct CDR3 sequences, roughly 15% of which appear only once. In this sample, this clonotype turned up many times. Antigen specificity is unknown. This receptor was identified in a man in his fifties or sixties who received an inactivated influenza vaccine. The chain uses TRBV28 and TRBJ2-3; D is ambiguous. This sample comprised PBMCs from blood, obtained approximately 15 days before vaccination. CDR3 nucleotides: TGTGCCAGCAGTCCTCGGGTCGGAAAAGATACGCAGTATTTT. As protein: CASSPRVGKDTQYF.